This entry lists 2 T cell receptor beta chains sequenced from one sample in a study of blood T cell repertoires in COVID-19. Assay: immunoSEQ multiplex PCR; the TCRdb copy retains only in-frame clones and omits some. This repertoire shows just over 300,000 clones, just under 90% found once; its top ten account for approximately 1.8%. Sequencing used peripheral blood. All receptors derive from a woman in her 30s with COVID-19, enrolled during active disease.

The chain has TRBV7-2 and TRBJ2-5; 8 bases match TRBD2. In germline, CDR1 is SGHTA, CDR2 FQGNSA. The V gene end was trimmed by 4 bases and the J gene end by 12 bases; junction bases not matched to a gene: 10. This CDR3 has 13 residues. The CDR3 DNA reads TGTGCCAGCAGCTCCCCAGGCGGGGGGCGGAAGTACTTC. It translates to CASSSPGGGRKYF.

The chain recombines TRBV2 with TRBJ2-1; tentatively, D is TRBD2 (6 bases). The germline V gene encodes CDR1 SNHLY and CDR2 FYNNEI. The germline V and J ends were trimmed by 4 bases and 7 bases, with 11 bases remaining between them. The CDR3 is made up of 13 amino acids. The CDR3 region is CASSVGGVNEQFF. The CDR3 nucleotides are TGTGCCAGCAGTGTGGGCGGGGTAAATGAGCAGTTCTTC.